The sequence of this T cell receptor beta chain was determined in a study of blood T cells in healthy people across ages. The second PCR ran about 7 to 12 cycles with a sample-barcoded 5' primer and J-beta primers. Using its own MiXCR run on the 5' RACE reads, TCRdb lists one record per CDR3 protein. The sample has 800,000 to 900,000 distinct CDR3 sequences; around two thirds are singletons. The CDR3 has 16 residues. Trimming took off 2 bases at V and 4 bases at J, with 18 bases between the two ends. Germline V CDR1 and CDR2: SGDLS, YYNGEE. The V gene is TRBV9, the J gene TRBJ2-5; possibly TRBD1 for D (5 bases). Sequenced sample: blood. The sequence was obtained from a man younger than 40 in good health. CDR3 in amino acids: CASSVTDGPTVETQYF. CDR3 sequence (DNA): TGTGCCAGCAGCGTGACAGACGGGCCCACCGTAGAGACCCAGTACTTC. Looking up the rest from reference TRBV9 and TRBJ2-5 gives the full variable domain: DSGVTQTPKHLITATGQRVTLRCSPRSGDLSVYWYQQSLDQGLQFLIQYYNGEERAKGNILERFSAQQFPDLHSELNLSSLELGDSALYFCASSVTDGPTVETQYFGPGTRLLVL.